Below, 8 T cell receptor beta chains from the same sample are listed, as sequenced in a study of breast tumors, draining lymph nodes, adjacent tissues. In TCRdb, the multiplex PCR reads were re-called with MiXCR into one record per CDR3 protein. The data hold fewer than 85,000 distinct CDR3 sequences, with under 25% observed a single time. Samples came from axillary lymph nodes draining the breast cancer. Sample: axillary lymph node tissue. Receptors originate from a female donor with breast cancer. Some clones in this sample may be carry-over from other donors' samples.

This clonotype appeared many times. The rearrangement links TRBV7-3 to TRBJ2-1, with TRBD2 matching over 7 bases. V gave up 3 bases and J gave up 10 bases; unmatched junction bases: 12. Germline V gene lookup returns CDR1 SGHTA and CDR2 FQGTGA. The CDR3 consists of 15 residues. The CDR3 sequence: CASSFFSAGAGEQFF. The CDR3, as DNA: TGTGCCAGCAGCTTTTTTTCTGCGGGAGCGGGGGAGCAGTTCTTC.

A few counts support this clonotype. Being one base from a much bigger clone, this may be a read error. CDR3: CASRGRPNNEQFF. The CDR3 nucleotides are TGTGCCAGCAGAGGCAGACCCAACAATGAGCAGTTCTTC. The rearrangement joins TRBV6-5 to TRBJ2-1; D unresolved. This CDR3 has 13 residues. V lost 6 bases and J lost 5, with 11 bases in between. Germline CDR1 is MNHEY and CDR2 is SVGAGI.

Remarks on this clonotype: A much larger clone differs by one base, so this may be a read error. A read error is likely, as this CDR3 ends without the conserved phenylalanine or tryptophan. This sequence joins TRBV5-1 and TRBJ2-5; D is ambiguous. CDR3 size: 15 residues. V lost 4 bases to trimming and J lost 2 bases, with 15 bases between them. CDR1 is SGHRS, CDR2 YFSETQ, per germline. CDR3 sequence: CASSPRTNTQETQYL. The CDR3 coding sequence is TGCGCCAGCAGCCCTAGGACGAATACTCAAGAGACCCAGTACCTC.

Regarding this clonotype: A much larger clonotype is one base distant, so this may be a read error. The chain has TRBV5-1 and TRBJ2-1; the D is unclear. V was pared by 1 base and J by 4 bases, with 12 bases between. CDR1 and CDR2 from the germline V gene are SGHRS and YFSETQ. This CDR3 contains 15 residues. DNA for the CDR3: TGCGCCAGCAGCTTGTCGGATTGGGGATACAATGAGCAGTTCTTC. Translated: CASSLSDWGYNEQFF.

This clonotype was observed once. The final CDR3 position lacks the conserved phenylalanine or tryptophan, pointing to a likely read error. The rearrangement joins TRBV11-2 to TRBJ2-7; no reliable D call. Germline V gene sequence: CDR1 SGHAT, CDR2 FQNNGV. V was shortened by 5 bases and J by 4 bases, with 9 bases between the two germline ends. This CDR3 is 12 amino acids long. The CDR3 sequence is CASSHTAYEQYP. CDR3 DNA sequence: TGTGCCAGCAGCCATACAGCTTACGAGCAGTACCCC.

This clonotype was seen repeatedly, ten times or more. This chain uses TRBV19 with TRBJ1-2; 7 nucleotides agree with TRBD1. The trim removed 8 bases at V and 5 bases at J, leaving 14 bases unmatched. CDR3 length: 15 amino acids. CDR1 and CDR2 from the germline V gene are LNHDA and SQIVND (reference sequence). This CDR3 is CASGEIDREMYGYTF. As DNA, the CDR3 is TGTGCCAGTGGGGAAATCGACAGGGAAATGTATGGCTACACCTTC.

At least ten counts were recorded for this clonotype. The chain combines TRBV20-1 with TRBJ2-2, with TRBD2 matching 8 bases. The V segment lost 0 bases and the J segment 3 bases; nucleotides outside the gene matches: 6. The CDR3 loop spans 16 amino acids. The germline CDR1 and CDR2 sequences are DFQATT and SNEGSKA (reference sequence). The CDR3 protein is CSARDWSAGDTGELFF. Here the CDR3 DNA reads TGCAGTGCTAGAGATTGGTCAGCGGGAGACACCGGGGAGCTGTTTTTT.

The genes are TRBV4-1 and TRBJ2-7, with D perhaps matching TRBD2 (5 bases). V was clipped by 0 bases and J by 0 bases, with 6 bases between them. Germline loops: CDR1 MGHRA, CDR2 YSYEKL. This CDR3 is built from 14 residues. CDR3 sequence: CASSQEGSSYEQYF. The DNA of the CDR3 is TGCGCCAGCAGCCAAGAGGGGAGCTCCTACGAGCAGTACTTC.